This TCR beta chain was sequenced for a study of blood T cells in healthy people across ages. Study-wide results and caveats: Considered underestimates were the diversity estimates obtained from one million T cells. Strongly correlated with naive T cell percentage was TCR beta diversity.

A second about 7 to 12 cycle PCR used barcoded and J-beta primers. Using its own MiXCR run on the 5' RACE reads, TCRdb lists one record per CDR3 protein. The sample lists 1.5 million to 2 million distinct CDR3 sequences, roughly 32% seen once, with 11% in the top ten. Every donor contributed roughly 10 milliliters of peripheral blood by blood draw. The CDR3 sequence is 14 residues long. Germline CDR1 and CDR2: PRHDT and FYEKMQ (reference sequence). Comments on this clonotype: Its antigen is unidentified.

The chain joins TRBV13 to TRBJ2-1; 13 bases align to TRBD2. TRBJ2-7 matches the DNA end more closely, so the J call is doubtful. This TCR derives from a woman between 25 and 40 years old in good health. The sequenced material came from blood. CDR3 nucleotide sequence: TGTGCCAGCAGCTGGACTAGCGGGAGTCATGAGCAGTACTTC. This sequence encodes CASSWTSGSHEQYF.